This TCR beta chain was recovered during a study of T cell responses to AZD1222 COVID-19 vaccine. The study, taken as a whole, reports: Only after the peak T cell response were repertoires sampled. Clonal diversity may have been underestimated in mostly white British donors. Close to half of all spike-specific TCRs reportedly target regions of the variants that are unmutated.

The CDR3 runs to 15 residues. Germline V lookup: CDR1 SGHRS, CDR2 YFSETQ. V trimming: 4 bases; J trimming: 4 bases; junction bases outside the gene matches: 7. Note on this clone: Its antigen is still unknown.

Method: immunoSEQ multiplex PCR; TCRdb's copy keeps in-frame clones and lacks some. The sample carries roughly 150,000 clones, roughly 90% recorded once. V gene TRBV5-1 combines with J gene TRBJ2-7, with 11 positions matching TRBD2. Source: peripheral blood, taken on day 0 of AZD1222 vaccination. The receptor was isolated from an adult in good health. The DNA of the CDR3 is TGCGCCAGCAGCCTGGTAGCGGGAGGGCCGTACGAGCAGTACTTC. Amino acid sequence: CASSLVAGGPYEQYF.